This T cell receptor (beta chain) was recorded in a study of immune evolution from preneoplasia to lung adenocarcinoma. Findings and caveats of the study: Later-stage lesions appeared to have more T cells, more diversity, less clonality. Top clone share appeared to fall from AAH through AIS, MIA, adenocarcinoma.

TCRdb keeps only in-frame clones here, not all; method: immunoSEQ multiplex PCR. Counted here are 2,000 to 2,500 clones, about 82% occurring once; the ten biggest clones make up under 15%. V lost 0 bases and J lost 12; bases outside the gene matches: 0. Germline values: CDR1 MRHNA, CDR2 SNTAGT. CDR3 length equals 13 residues. In the case of this clone: Its specificity is not known.

Patient tissue came from resections in Japan or China, 2014–2017. Histologic diagnosis was independently verified by two lung pathologists. The TCR was taken from a person in their 60s with lung adenocarcinoma. Sequencing was performed on FFPE normal lung tissue adjacent to the tumor. J is TRBJ2-1 and V is TRBV6-4; 12 positions agree with TRBD2. CDR3 region: CASSDSTSGRQFF. CDR3 DNA sequence: TGTGCCAGCAGTGACTCGACTAGCGGGAGGCAGTTCTTC.